The T cell receptor (beta chain) under discussion was sequenced for a study of regulatory T cells in long-lasting Graves disease. General observations from the study: Persistent disease showed a preference for TRBV28, TRBJ1-2 and TRBJ2-5.

Arm-PCR of CDR3 regions and iRepertoire HTBI primers were used to build TCR beta libraries. TCRdb reprocessed the multiplex PCR reads with MiXCR, giving one entry per CDR3 protein. The repertoire holds about 430,000 distinct CDR3 sequences, with roughly a fifth as singletons. Time point denoted: persistent/refractory GD, antithyroid drugs over 5 years with positive TRAb. Scientists built the TCR library using RNA that was extracted from PBMCs. In regard to this clonotype: Its cognate antigen is unknown. An end of the junction differs from the germline gene, which may be a read error.

The CDR3 extends over 17 amino acids. Germline values: CDR1 LGHNA, CDR2 YNFKEQ. The rearrangement links TRBV4-2 to TRBJ2-4; D not certain. Material: peripheral blood mononuclear cells (PBMCs), obtained when the disease was refractory, from a patient treated with antithyroid drugs. The TCR sequence derives from a female donor with Graves disease. The CDR3: CTSSQDLSASAKNIQYF. The DNA of the CDR3 is TGTACCAGCAGCCAAGATCTAAGTGCCTCAGCCAAAAACATTCAGTACTTC.